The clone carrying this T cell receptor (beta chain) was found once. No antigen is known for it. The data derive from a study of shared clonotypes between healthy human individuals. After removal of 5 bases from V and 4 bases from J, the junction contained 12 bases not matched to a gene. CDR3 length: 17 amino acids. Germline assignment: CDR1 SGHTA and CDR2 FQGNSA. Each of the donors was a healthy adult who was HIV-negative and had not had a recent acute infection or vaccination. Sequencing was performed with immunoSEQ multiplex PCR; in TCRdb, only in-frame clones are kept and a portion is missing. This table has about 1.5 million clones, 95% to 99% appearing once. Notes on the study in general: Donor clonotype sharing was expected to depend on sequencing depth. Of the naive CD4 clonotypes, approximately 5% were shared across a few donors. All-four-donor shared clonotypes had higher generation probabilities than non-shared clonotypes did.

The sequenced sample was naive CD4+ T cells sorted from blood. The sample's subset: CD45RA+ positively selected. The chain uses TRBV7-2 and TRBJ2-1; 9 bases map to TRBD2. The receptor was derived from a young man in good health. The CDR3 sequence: CASSRWTSASRYNEQFF. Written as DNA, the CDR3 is TGTGCCAGCAGCCGTTGGACTAGCGCCAGCCGATACAATGAGCAGTTCTTC.